This T cell receptor (beta chain) was sequenced during a study of early T cells in non-severe SARS-CoV-2 infection. One entry per CDR3 protein, called by TCRdb with MiXCR from the 5' RACE reads. The sample records about 26,000 distinct CDR3 sequences, roughly 4.6% being singletons. The V gene's germline CDR1 is MNHNS and CDR2 SASEGT. The CDR3 is 12 residues long. Germline trimming cut 7 bases from V and 7 bases from J; bases unmatched to any gene: 3. The chain combines TRBV6-1 with TRBJ1-5, with 8 bases matching TRBD1. The sequenced sample consisted of whole blood. This TCR derives from an adult who was a healthcare worker with PCR-confirmed SARS-CoV-2 infection or an uninfected control (not recorded which). CDR3 sequence (DNA): TGTGCCAGCAAGGGACAGGTCCAGCCCCAGCATTTT. Translated: CASKGQVQPQHF.